This T cell receptor beta chain was profiled in a study of blood T cells in healthy people across ages. Study results and caveats: Observed TCR beta diversity per million T cells went down as age went up. This fall followed a roughly linear course with age.

A remark on this clonotype: The antigen remains unidentified.

For the second PCR, which ran for about 7 to 12 cycles, a sample-barcoded 5' primer and a J-beta primer mix were used. TCRdb passed the 5' RACE reads through MiXCR, listing each CDR3 protein once. This table holds 780,000 or so distinct CDR3 sequences, about 55% found once. The ends lost 4 bases at V and 0 bases at J; junction bases unmatched: 5. This CDR3 is 18 amino acids long. CDR1 is MGHRA, CDR2 YSYEKL, per germline. The specimen sequenced was blood. This sequence originates from a man older than 75 in good health. This chain links TRBV4-1 with TRBJ2-2, with 13 bases aligning to TRBD2. The CDR3 is CASSPMGLAGPNTGELFF. In nucleotides, the CDR3 is TGCGCCAGCAGCCCCATGGGACTAGCGGGGCCGAACACCGGGGAGCTGTTTTTT.